These 20 T cell receptor beta chains were sequenced from one sample in a study of cytomegalovirus exposure and HLA in healthy donors. Primers: 60 Vbeta forward and 13 Jbeta reverse. Only in-frame clones appear in the TCRdb table, and some are missing; sequencing was by immunoSEQ multiplex PCR. The sample shows nearly 200,000 clones, approximately 87% of them seen only once. The material sequenced was PBMCs. The receptors shown here come from a young man in good health and CMV-seronegative.

The V call is TRBV5-8, the J call TRBJ1-2; D perhaps matches TRBD1 (6 bases). The CDR3 has 15 residues. V was pared by 1 base and J by 5 bases, with 15 bases between. From germline, CDR1 is SGHTS and CDR2 YDEGEE. The CDR3 DNA reads TGTGCCAGCAGCTTGTTCGGGACAATGACTTATGGCTACACCTTC. It codes for CASSLFGTMTYGYTF.

CDR3 nucleotide sequence: TGCAGCGTCGGGGCCCCCGGGACAGATTACAATGAGCAGTTCTTC. It codes for CSVGAPGTDYNEQFF. The chain links TRBV29-1 to TRBJ2-1; TRBD1 matches at 7 bases. The CDR3 contains 15 residues. CDR1 is SQVTM, CDR2 ANQGSEA, per germline. Losses at the gene ends were 6 bases for V and 4 bases for J; bases not matched to a gene: 12.

V gene TRBV29-1 combines with J gene TRBJ1-1; unclear D gene. The CDR3 length is 11 residues. V gave up 4 bases and J gave up 5 bases, with 8 bases separating them. CDR1 and CDR2 from the germline V gene are SQVTM and ANQGSEA. In DNA, the CDR3 is TGCAGCGTTGGGAGCCTTACTGAAGCTTTCTTT. It yields the protein CSVGSLTEAFF.

This chain connects TRBV18 to TRBJ2-7; unclear D gene. The germline V gene has CDR1 KGHSH and CDR2 LQKENI. The CDR3 runs to 11 residues. Trimming took 3 bases from V and 5 from J, leaving 5 bases between them. The CDR3 sequence is CASSPADEQYF. In DNA form, the CDR3 reads TGTGCCAGCTCACCCGCGGACGAGCAGTACTTC.

The chain carries TRBV19 and TRBJ1-5; tentatively, D is TRBD1 (5 bases). CDR1 LNHDA and CDR2 SQIVND come from the germline V gene (reference sequence). Trimming stripped 7 bases from V and 2 bases from J, with 9 bases between. The CDR3 covers 13 residues. CDR3 in DNA: TGTGCCAGTACGGGGGTAGGCAATCAGCCCCAGCATTTT. Its translation: CASTGVGNQPQHF.

The table lists this clone with a count of one. The chain uses TRBV5-6 and TRBJ2-7; 9 bases line up with TRBD2. Per germline, CDR1 SGHDT and CDR2 YYEEEE. Unmatched junction bases numbered 2, after V lost 0 bases and J lost 4 bases. The CDR3 is 14 residues long. For the CDR3, the DNA is TGTGCCAGCAGCTTGGGCGGGGGGGGATACGAGCAGTACTTC. The encoded protein is CASSLGGGGYEQYF.

The rearrangement links TRBV6-5 to TRBJ2-5; the D gene is possibly TRBD2 (7 bases). The CDR3 totals 15 residues. Germline values: CDR1 MNHEY, CDR2 SVGAGI. Trimming took off 4 bases at V and 0 bases at J, with 12 bases between the two ends. The chain's CDR3 is CASSWGGHNQETQYF. The DNA for the CDR3 is TGTGCCAGCAGTTGGGGGGGGCATAACCAAGAGACCCAGTACTTC.

The V gene is TRBV5-1, the J gene TRBJ2-3, with D tentatively TRBD2 (6 bases). V was trimmed by 0 bases and J by 5 bases, leaving 13 bases between them. Germline lookup yields CDR1 SGHRS and CDR2 YFSETQ. This CDR3 comprises 15 residues. DNA for the CDR3: TGCGCCAGCAGCTTGGTACTAGCTATGAGAGATACGCAGTATTTT. Its protein is CASSLVLAMRDTQYF.

This chain connects TRBV28 to TRBJ2-7; D is possibly TRBD1 (5 bases). The CDR3 runs to 15 residues. Trimming took 4 bases from V and 3 from J, leaving 16 bases between them. Germline V lookup: CDR1 MDHEN, CDR2 SYDVKM. CDR3 DNA: TGTGCCAGCAGTTATGTTGGGCAGGGTATCTACGAGCAGTACTTC. It encodes CASSYVGQGIYEQYF.

The rearrangement uses TRBV6-1 and TRBJ2-1; TRBD1 aligns across 9 bases. The CDR3 totals 15 residues. The V segment lost 5 bases and the J segment 1 base; nucleotides outside the gene matches: 3. The germline CDR1 and CDR2 sequences are MNHNS and SASEGT. The CDR3, as DNA: TGTGCCAGCAGTCAACAGGGGGCATCCTACAATGAGCAGTTCTTC. Translation gives CASSQQGASYNEQFF.

This chain connects TRBV18 to TRBJ2-7; 8 bases fit TRBD1. The CDR3 extends over 16 amino acids. The V segment lost 6 bases and the J segment 2 bases; nucleotides outside the gene matches: 12. Germline V gene lookup returns CDR1 KGHSH and CDR2 LQKENI. The CDR3 nucleotides read TGTGCCAGCTCCTCAGAGGGACAGGCTACCGCCTACGAGCAGTACTTC. Protein product: CASSSEGQATAYEQYF.

This clone was counted once. V gene TRBV28 combines with J gene TRBJ1-1; TRBD1 might be the D (5 bases). The CDR3 covers 12 residues. Germline V lookup: CDR1 MDHEN, CDR2 SYDVKM. The ends were cut back, 7 bases at V and 3 bases at J, with 9 bases in the middle. The CDR3 nucleotides are TGTGCCAGCATGTGGGGCTACACTGAAGCTTTCTTT. Translated, it gives CASMWGYTEAFF.

The V and J genes are TRBV7-2 and TRBJ1-4; possibly TRBD1 for D (6 bases). The CDR3 consists of 12 residues. The germline V gene encodes CDR1 SGHTA and CDR2 FQGNSA. The V and J ends lost 5 bases and 8 bases respectively, with 9 bases between them. CDR3 amino acids: CASSPQGEKLFF. In nucleotides, the CDR3 is TGTGCCAGCAGCCCTCAGGGGGAAAAACTGTTTTTT.

The CDR3 region has the DNA TGTGCCAGCAGTGAAACTACTCGTCAGGAGACCCAGTACTTC. This codes for CASSETTRQETQYF. The rearrangement uses TRBV2 and TRBJ2-5; D is unresolved. Germline V CDR1 and CDR2: SNHLY, FYNNEI. CDR3 length: 14 residues. Trimming left V 2 bases short and J 5 bases short, with 12 bases between.

This clone was detected once. The CDR3 DNA is TGTGCCAGCAGTTACATGGGACAGGGGATGATGGCTTTCTTT. It is translated as CASSYMGQGMMAFF. This rearrangement joins TRBV6-5 to TRBJ1-1; 10 bases agree with TRBD1. The V gene's germline CDR1 is MNHEY and CDR2 SVGAGI. The junction had 8 bases not matched to a gene; V was cut back by 2 bases and J by 11 bases. This CDR3 is built from 14 residues.

The rearrangement joins TRBV5-5 to TRBJ2-2; perhaps TRBD2 as D (6 bases). V was clipped by 6 bases and J by 5 bases, with 17 bases between them. CDR1 is SGHKS and CDR2 is YYEKEE in the germline V gene (reference sequence). The CDR3 has 15 amino acids. CDR3 DNA sequence: TGTGCCAGCACCATCGAGGAGGGAAGGACCGGGGAGCTGTTTTTT. Translation gives CASTIEEGRTGELFF.

This chain joins TRBV6-6 and TRBJ2-2; possibly TRBD1 for D (7 bases). The ends were cut back, 6 bases at V and 6 bases at J, with 20 bases in the middle. CDR3 length: 16 amino acids. Germline V gives CDR1 MNHNY, CDR2 SVGAGI (reference sequence). The CDR3 reads CASRLRDSLSAGELFF. The CDR3 DNA reads as TGTGCCAGCAGACTGCGGGACAGCCTTTCGGCCGGGGAGCTGTTTTTT.

The chain combines TRBV11-3 with TRBJ2-5; TRBD1 matches 12 bases. The J segment lost 5 bases and the V segment lost 1 base, leaving 5 bases of the junction unmatched. This CDR3 has 16 amino acids. Germline V gives CDR1 SGHNT, CDR2 YENEEA. The CDR3 coding sequence is TGTGCCAGCAGCTTAGGGGGGACAGGGGGCCCGGAGACCCAGTACTTC. This gives the protein CASSLGGTGGPETQYF.

J is TRBJ1-6 and V is TRBV6-5, with D possibly being TRBD1 (6 bases). Germline CDR1 MNHEY, CDR2 SVGAGI. Trimming removed 6 bases from V and 8 bases from J, with 11 bases in between. The CDR3 extends over 13 amino acids. DNA of the CDR3: TGTGCCAGCAGCACAGGGCCCTATTCACCCCTCCACTTT. Amino acids: CASSTGPYSPLHF.

This clone was found a few times. The rearrangement uses TRBV19 and TRBJ1-2; D ambiguous. CDR1 is LNHDA and CDR2 is SQIVND in the germline V gene (reference sequence). The V end lost 6 bases, the J end lost 5 bases, and 16 bases lay between the germline ends. This CDR3 is 14 amino acids long. CDR3 nucleotides: TGTGCCAGTAGCCCTCGTACGAGGGCTTATGGCTACACCTTC. As protein: CASSPRTRAYGYTF.